Listed below are T cell receptor beta chains from one sample, sequenced in a study of PD-L1 blockade in urothelial cancer. TCRdb keeps only in-frame clones here, not all; method: immunoSEQ multiplex PCR. Here the sample spans about 48,000 clones, about 86% being singletons. The sample in question was PBMCs, obtained around atezolizumab (anti-PD-L1) treatment. The source of these receptors is a man aged 55 to 70 with urothelial cancer. Each CDR3 is given with its conserved first and last residue. A D gene is named only where the DNA matches it firmly. Rows give clone size only sometimes, using once, few, many, or a class for an expanded clone.

d_call	v_call	j_call	clone_size	cdr3_aa	cdr3_nt
TRBD1	TRBV25-1	TRBJ2-7	NA	CASSGGQGRYEQYF	TGTGCCAGCAGTGGCGGACAGGGAAGATACGAGCAGTACTTC
NA	TRBV5-4	TRBJ2-5	few	CASSLWPKETQYF	TGTGCCAGCAGCTTGTGGCCAAAAGAGACCCAGTACTTC
NA	TRBV28	TRBJ2-5	NA	CASSLPGETPETQYF	TGTGCCAGCAGTTTACCAGGGGAAACGCCAGAGACCCAGTACTTC
TRBD1	TRBV7-9	TRBJ2-1	NA	CASSYPGTVNEQFF	TGTGCCAGCAGCTACCCCGGGACAGTCAATGAGCAGTTCTTC
NA	TRBV11-3	TRBJ2-1	NA	CASSDRGYNEQFF	TGTGCCAGCAGTGATCGGGGGTACAATGAGCAGTTCTTC
NA	TRBV12-5	TRBJ1-1	few	CASGLESGGLTEAFF	TGTGCTAGTGGTTTGGAAAGCGGGGGATTAACTGAAGCTTTCTTT
NA	TRBV2	TRBJ2-3	NA	CASRPQGLGTDTQYF	TGTGCCAGCAGACCACAGGGTCTGGGCACAGATACGCAGTATTTT
TRBD1	TRBV10-2	TRBJ1-5	NA	CASLTDSLPTGGCQPQHF	TGCGCCAGCCTGACTGACTCATTACCGACAGGGGGCTGTCAGCCCCAGCATTTT
NA	TRBV18	TRBJ1-3	NA	CASSSRGNTIYF	TGTGCCAGCTCATCCAGGGGAAACACCATATATTTT
NA	TRBV6-5	TRBJ1-1	few	CASRRTPNTEAFF	TGTGCCAGCAGAAGAACACCGAACACTGAAGCTTTCTTT
TRBD1	TRBV27	TRBJ1-3	NA	CASSFRGAPGNTIYF	TGTGCCAGCAGTTTCAGGGGGGCCCCTGGAAACACCATATATTTT
NA	TRBV27	TRBJ2-5	NA	CASKNPPGETQYF	TGTGCCAGCAAAAATCCCCCGGGGGAGACCCAGTACTTC
NA	TRBV11-3	TRBJ2-5	NA	CASSFDRQFNKETQYF	TGTGCCAGCAGCTTTGACCGACAGTTTAACAAAGAGACCCAGTACTTC
TRBD2	TRBV5-4	TRBJ2-5	NA	CASSLGLAGGRETQYF	TGTGCCAGCAGCTTGGGGCTAGCGGGGGGGCGAGAGACCCAGTACTTC
TRBD2	TRBV6-5	TRBJ2-7	NA	CASSLRAGATYEQYF	TGTGCCAGCAGCCTGCGAGCGGGGGCAACCTACGAGCAGTACTTC
TRBD1	TRBV13	TRBJ2-1	NA	CASSRDRGGNEQFF	TGTGCCAGCAGCCGGGACAGGGGGGGTAATGAGCAGTTCTTC
TRBD1	TRBV2	TRBJ1-5	NA	CASSGDRGRGQPQHF	TGTGCCAGCAGTGGGGACAGGGGGCGCGGACAGCCCCAGCATTTT
NA	TRBV19	TRBJ1-2	NA	CASRDNRSYGYTF	TGTGCCAGTAGGGACAACAGGAGCTATGGCTACACCTTC